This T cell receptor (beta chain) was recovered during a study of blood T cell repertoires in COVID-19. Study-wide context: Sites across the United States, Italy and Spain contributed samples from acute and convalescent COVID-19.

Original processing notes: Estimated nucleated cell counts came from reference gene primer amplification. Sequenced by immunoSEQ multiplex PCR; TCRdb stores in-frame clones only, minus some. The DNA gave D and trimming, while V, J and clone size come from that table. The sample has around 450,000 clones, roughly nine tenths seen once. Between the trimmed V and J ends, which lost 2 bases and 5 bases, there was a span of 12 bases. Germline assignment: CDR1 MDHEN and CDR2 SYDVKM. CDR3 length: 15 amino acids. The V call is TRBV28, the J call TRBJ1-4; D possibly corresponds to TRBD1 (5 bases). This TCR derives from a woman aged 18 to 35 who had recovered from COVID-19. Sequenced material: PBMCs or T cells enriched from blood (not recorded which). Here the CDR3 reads CASSLRRRANEKLFF. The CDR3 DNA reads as TGTGCCAGCAGTTTAAGGCGCAGGGCCAATGAAAAACTGTTTTTT.